There are many counts of the clone carrying this TCR beta chain. Its antigen is currently unknown. Samples came from axillary lymph nodes draining the breast cancer. These data belong to a study of breast tumors, draining lymph nodes, adjacent tissues. General study results and limits: Data fit most tumor T cells coming from lymph node, expanding in tumor. Compared with lymph nodes, tumors were less diverse; compared with nontumor tissue, more. Luminal-like breast cancer showed significantly greater tumor-nontumor repertoire similarity than basal-like breast cancer did. Tumor T cell lymph node origin was a supported hypothesis, not proven.

TCRdb reprocessed the multiplex PCR reads with MiXCR, giving one entry per CDR3 protein. Of around 190,000 distinct CDR3 sequences in the sample, around a third were seen once. The receptor comes from a female donor with breast cancer. Some clones in this sample may be carry-over from other donors' samples. Sequencing input: axillary lymph node tissue.

For the CDR3, the DNA is TGTGCCAGCAGTTCCGGACAGAGCTATGGCTACACCTTC. It translates to CASSSGQSYGYTF. The chain couples TRBV5-6 to TRBJ1-2, with D possibly matching TRBD1 (6 bases). V was cut by 5 bases and J by 4 bases, with 12 bases left in between. Germline V gene lookup returns CDR1 SGHDT and CDR2 YYEEEE. This CDR3 comprises 13 residues.